This TCR beta chain is drawn from a study of Siglec-9 on CD8 T cells in melanoma. Note on this clone: Its antigen remains unidentified.

General observations from the study: Siglec-9 reportedly marks and regulates an effector memory CD8+ T-cell subset apparently accumulating in melanoma tumors.

The method was immunoSEQ multiplex PCR; TCRdb's version includes in-frame clones alone and lacks a portion of them. Here the sample spans 30,000 or so clones, roughly 80% being singletons. V was cut by 5 bases and J by 9 bases, with 23 bases left in between. Germline V CDR1 and CDR2: LNHNV, YYDKDF (reference sequence). This CDR3 spans 17 amino acids. The TCR was taken from a human donor in good health. The chain carries TRBV15 and TRBJ1-6, with D unresolved. The sequencing input was Siglec-9- CD8+ T cells sorted from blood. The DNA of the CDR3 is TGTGCCACCAGCCTCTACCCCCGGCTAGGGTTTGGTTCACCCCTCCACTTT. Encoded protein: CATSLYPRLGFGSPLHF.